This T cell receptor beta chain was sequenced in a study of CD8 T cells in Susac syndrome. Overall study findings and caveats: A relatively small number of individuals underwent TCR sequencing and HLA analysis.

cDNA came from 0.5 to 1 ug RNA primed by random hexamers. The authors amplified TCR beta CDR3 across 54 Vbeta and 13 Jbeta using immunoSEQ multiplex PCR. From the immunoSEQ multiplex PCR reads, TCRdb called clonotypes with MiXCR, one entry per CDR3 protein. This table has around 69,000 distinct CDR3 sequences, roughly 95% appearing once. The CDR3 is 12 amino acids. CDR1 KGHSH and CDR2 LQKENI come from the germline V gene. V lost 1 base and J lost 2, with 1 base in between. This clonotype was seen only once. The antigen remains undetermined. CD8+ and CD4+ blood T cells underwent TCR beta sequencing. The patients serving as multiple sclerosis controls were treatment-naive. They had stable or active relapsing-remitting disease and fulfilled revised McDonald criteria.

Sequencing was carried out using CD4+ T cells from PBMCs. This TCR was sampled from a human donor with multiple sclerosis. V and J are TRBV18 and TRBJ2-3; D is undetermined. CDR3 coding DNA: TGTGCCAGCTCACCACACACAGATACGCAGTATTTT. It yields the protein CASSPHTDTQYF.